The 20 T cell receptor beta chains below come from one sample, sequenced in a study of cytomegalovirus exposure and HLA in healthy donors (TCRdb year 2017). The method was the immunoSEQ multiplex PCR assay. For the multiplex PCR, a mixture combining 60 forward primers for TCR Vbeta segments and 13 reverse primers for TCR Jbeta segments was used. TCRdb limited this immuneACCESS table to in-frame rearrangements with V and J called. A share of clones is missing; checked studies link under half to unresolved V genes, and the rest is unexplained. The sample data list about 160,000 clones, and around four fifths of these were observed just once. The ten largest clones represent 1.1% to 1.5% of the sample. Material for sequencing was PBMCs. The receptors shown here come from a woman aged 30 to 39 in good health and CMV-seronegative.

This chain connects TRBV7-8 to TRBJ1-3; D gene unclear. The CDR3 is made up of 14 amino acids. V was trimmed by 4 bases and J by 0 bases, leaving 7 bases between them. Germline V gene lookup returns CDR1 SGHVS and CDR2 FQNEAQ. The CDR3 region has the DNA TGTGCCAGCAGCTCGCGGGGCTCTGGAAACACCATATATTTT. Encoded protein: CASSSRGSGNTIYF.

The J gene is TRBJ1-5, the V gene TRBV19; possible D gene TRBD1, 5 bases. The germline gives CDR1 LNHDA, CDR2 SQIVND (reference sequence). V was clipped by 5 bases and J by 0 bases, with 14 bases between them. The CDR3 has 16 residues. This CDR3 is CASSSQGFYSNQPQHF. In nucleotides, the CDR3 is TGTGCCAGTAGTTCTCAGGGATTTTATAGCAATCAGCCCCAGCATTTT.

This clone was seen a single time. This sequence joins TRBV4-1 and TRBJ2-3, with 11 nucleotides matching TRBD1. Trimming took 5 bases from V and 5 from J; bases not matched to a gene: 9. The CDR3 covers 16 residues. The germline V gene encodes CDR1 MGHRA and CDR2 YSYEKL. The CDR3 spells CASSAPGTGGEDTQYF. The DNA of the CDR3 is TGCGCCAGCAGCGCGCCCGGGACAGGGGGAGAAGATACGCAGTATTTT.

The chain's CDR3 is CASRWGQGQGYTF. CDR3 DNA sequence: TGTGCCAGCAGGTGGGGACAGGGGCAGGGCTACACCTTC. The V call is TRBV7-9, the J call TRBJ1-2; TRBD1 matches at 10 bases. Germline lookup yields CDR1 SEHNR and CDR2 FQNEAQ (reference sequence). J lost 8 bases, V lost 6 bases, and 6 bases had no gene match. The CDR3 contains 13 residues.

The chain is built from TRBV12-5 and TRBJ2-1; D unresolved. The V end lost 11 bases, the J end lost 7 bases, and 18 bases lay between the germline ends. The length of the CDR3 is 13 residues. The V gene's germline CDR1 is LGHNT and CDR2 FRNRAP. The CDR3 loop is CAAEVPSTNEQFF. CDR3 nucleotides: TGTGCTGCCGAGGTGCCTTCCACGAATGAGCAGTTCTTC. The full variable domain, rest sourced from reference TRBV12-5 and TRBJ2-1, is DARVTQTPRHKVTEMGQEVTMRCQPILGHNTVFWYRQTMMQGLELLAYFRNRAPLDDSGMPKDRFSAEMPDATLATLKIQPSEPRDSAVYFCAAEVPSTNEQFFGPGTRLTVL.

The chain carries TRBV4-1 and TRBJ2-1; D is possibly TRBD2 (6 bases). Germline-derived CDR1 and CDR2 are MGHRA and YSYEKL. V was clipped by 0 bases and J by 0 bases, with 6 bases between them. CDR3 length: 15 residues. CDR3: CASSQDGSSYNEQFF. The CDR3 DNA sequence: TGCGCCAGCAGCCAAGACGGGAGCTCCTACAATGAGCAGTTCTTC.

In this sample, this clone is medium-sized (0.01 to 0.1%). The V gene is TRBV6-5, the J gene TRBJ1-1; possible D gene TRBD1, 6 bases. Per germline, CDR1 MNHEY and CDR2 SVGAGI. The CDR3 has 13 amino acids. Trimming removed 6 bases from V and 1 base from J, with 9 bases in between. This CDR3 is CASRSGQNTEAFF. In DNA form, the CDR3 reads TGTGCCAGCAGATCGGGACAGAACACTGAAGCTTTCTTT.

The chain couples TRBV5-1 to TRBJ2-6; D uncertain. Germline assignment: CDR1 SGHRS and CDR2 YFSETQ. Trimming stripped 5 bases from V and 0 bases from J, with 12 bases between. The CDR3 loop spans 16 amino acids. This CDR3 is CASRAVFSSGANVLTF. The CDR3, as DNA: TGCGCCAGCAGGGCAGTTTTTTCCTCTGGGGCCAACGTCCTGACTTTC.

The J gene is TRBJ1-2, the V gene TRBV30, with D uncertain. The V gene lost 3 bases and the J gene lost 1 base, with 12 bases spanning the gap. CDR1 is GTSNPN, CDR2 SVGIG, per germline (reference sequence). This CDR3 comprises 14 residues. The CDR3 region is CAWRVQNYNYGYTF. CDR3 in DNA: TGTGCCTGGAGGGTACAGAATTATAACTATGGCTACACCTTC. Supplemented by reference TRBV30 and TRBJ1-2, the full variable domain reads SQTIHQWPATLVQPVGSPLSLECTVEGTSNPNLYWYRQAAGRGLQLLFYSVGIGQISSEVPQNLSASRPQDRQFILSSKKLLLSDSGFYLCAWRVQNYNYGYTFGSGTRLTVV.

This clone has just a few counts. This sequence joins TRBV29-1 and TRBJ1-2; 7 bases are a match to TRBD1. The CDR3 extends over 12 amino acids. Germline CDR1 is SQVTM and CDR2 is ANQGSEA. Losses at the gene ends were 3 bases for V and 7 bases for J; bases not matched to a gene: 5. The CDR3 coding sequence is TGCAGCGTTGAGGAGGGGGCGGTTGGCTACACCTTC. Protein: CSVEEGAVGYTF.

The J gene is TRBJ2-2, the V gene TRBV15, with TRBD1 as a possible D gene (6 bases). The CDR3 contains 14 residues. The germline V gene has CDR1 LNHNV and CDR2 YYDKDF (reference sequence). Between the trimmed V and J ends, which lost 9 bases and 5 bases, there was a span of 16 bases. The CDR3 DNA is TGTGCCACTCGGAGACAGGAAGAAACCGGGGAGCTGTTTTTT. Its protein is CATRRQEETGELFF. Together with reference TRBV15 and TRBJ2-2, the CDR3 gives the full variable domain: DAMVIQNPRYQVTQFGKPVTLSCSQTLNHNVMYWYQQKSSQAPKLLFHYYDKDFNNEADTPDNFQSRRPNTSFCFLDIRSPGLGDTAMYLCATRRQEETGELFFGEGSRLTVL.

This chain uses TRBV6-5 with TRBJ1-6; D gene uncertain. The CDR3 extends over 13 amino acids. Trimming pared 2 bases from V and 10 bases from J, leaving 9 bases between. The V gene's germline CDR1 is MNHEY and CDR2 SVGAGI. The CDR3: CASSYRERSPLHF. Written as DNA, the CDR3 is TGTGCCAGCAGTTACCGAGAGCGATCACCCCTCCACTTT.

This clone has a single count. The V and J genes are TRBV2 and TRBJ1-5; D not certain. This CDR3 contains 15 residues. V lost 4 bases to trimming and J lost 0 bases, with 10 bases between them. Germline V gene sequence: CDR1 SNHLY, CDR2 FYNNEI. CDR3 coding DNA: TGTGCCAGCAGTGTTGAGGGCGATAGCAATCAGCCCCAGCATTTT. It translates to CASSVEGDSNQPQHF.

Here the CDR3 reads CASSYGAGTGELFF. For the CDR3, the DNA is TGTGCCAGCAGTTACGGGGCGGGGACCGGGGAGCTGTTTTTT. The V gene is TRBV6-5, the J gene TRBJ2-2; perhaps TRBD2 as D (6 bases). CDR1 is MNHEY and CDR2 is SVGAGI in the germline V gene. V dropped 2 bases and J dropped 5 bases, with 9 bases sitting between them. There are 14 residues in the CDR3.

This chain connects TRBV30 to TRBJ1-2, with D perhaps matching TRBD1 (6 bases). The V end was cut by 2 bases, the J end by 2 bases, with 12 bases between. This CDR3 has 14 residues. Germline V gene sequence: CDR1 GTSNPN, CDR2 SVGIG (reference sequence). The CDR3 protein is CAWSHQGYNYGYTF. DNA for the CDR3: TGTGCCTGGAGTCATCAGGGGTACAACTATGGCTACACCTTC.

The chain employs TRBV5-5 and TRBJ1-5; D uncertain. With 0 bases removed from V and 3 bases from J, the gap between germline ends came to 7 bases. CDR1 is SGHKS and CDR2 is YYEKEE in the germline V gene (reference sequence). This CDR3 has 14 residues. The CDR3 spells CASSLARSNQPQHF. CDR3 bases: TGTGCCAGCAGCTTGGCTCGGTCCAATCAGCCCCAGCATTTT.

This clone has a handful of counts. The chain's CDR3 is CASSEDWTGGVADTQYF. Written as DNA, the CDR3 is TGTGCCAGCAGTGAAGACTGGACGGGGGGGGTCGCAGATACGCAGTATTTT. The chain recombines TRBV6-1 with TRBJ2-3; 8 nucleotides agree with TRBD2. This CDR3 is 17 amino acids long. CDR1 and CDR2 from the germline V gene are MNHNS and SASEGT. With 1 base clipped from V and 4 bases from J, the junction kept 10 bases outside the gene matches.

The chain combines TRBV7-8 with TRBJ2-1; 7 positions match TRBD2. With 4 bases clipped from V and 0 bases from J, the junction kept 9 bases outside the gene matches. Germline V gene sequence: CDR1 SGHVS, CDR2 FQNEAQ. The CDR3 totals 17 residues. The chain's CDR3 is CASSSSPPGGSYNEQFF. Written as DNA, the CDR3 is TGTGCCAGCAGCTCCTCCCCCCCGGGGGGCTCCTACAATGAGCAGTTCTTC.

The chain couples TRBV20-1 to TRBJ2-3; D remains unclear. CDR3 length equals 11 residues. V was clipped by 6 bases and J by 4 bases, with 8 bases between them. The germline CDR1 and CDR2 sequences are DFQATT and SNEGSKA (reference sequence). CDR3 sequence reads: CSARSPDTQYF. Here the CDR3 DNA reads TGCAGTGCCCGGTCGCCAGATACGCAGTATTTT.

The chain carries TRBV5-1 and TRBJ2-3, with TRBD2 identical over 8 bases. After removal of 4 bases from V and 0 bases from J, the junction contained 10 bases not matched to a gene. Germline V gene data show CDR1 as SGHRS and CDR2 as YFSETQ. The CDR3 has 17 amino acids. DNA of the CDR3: TGCGCCAGCAGCGCCCGGGAGACTAGCGACAGCACAGATACGCAGTATTTT. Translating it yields CASSARETSDSTDTQYF.